The present T cell receptor beta chain was sequenced within a study of T cell repertoires in cytomegalovirus infection. Study-wide background: CMV infection together with matching HLA type was indicated by public TCR beta signatures.

The CDR3 runs 14 residues. V was pared by 0 bases and J by 7 bases, with 12 bases between. The germline V gene encodes CDR1 SEHNR and CDR2 FQNEAQ (reference sequence). TCRdb ran MiXCR on the reads and lists one entry per CDR3 protein. Among 57,000 or so distinct CDR3 sequences listed, more than 25% were seen once. This clonotype was detected many times. Its matching antigen is unknown. The clonotype originates from a human donor in good health (CMV status not recorded). Some clones in this sample may be carry-over from other donors' samples. Sequenced input: PBMCs, sequenced either directly or after in vitro stimulation (not recorded which). The chain couples TRBV7-9 to TRBJ1-2; D may be TRBD1 (5 bases). For the CDR3, the DNA is TGTGCCAGCAGCTTAGCAGGGACTGACGGTGGCTACACCTTC. Translation: CASSLAGTDGGYTF.